The clone carrying this T cell receptor (beta chain) has just one count. Its antigen is not known. Method: immunoSEQ multiplex PCR; TCRdb's copy keeps in-frame clones and lacks some. The table shows more than 40,000 clones, with around nine tenths occurring only once. This sample is part of a study of radiotherapy plus CTLA-4 blockade in lung cancer. Overall study: There were objective responses in 15% to 20% of patients, and 31% had disease control. The study, taken as a whole, reports: TCR clones originating in tumors grew in number in blood after radiotherapy plus ipilimumab. Among reported predictors of response, early blood T cell clone dynamics with interferon-beta performed best.

Ipilimumab-mediated CTLA-4 blockade plus focal radiation was given to patients having chemo-refractory metastatic non-small-cell lung cancer. The V gene lost 3 bases and the J gene lost 5 bases, with 16 bases spanning the gap. There are 15 residues in the CDR3. Germline CDR1 KGHSH, CDR2 LQKENI. The chain carries TRBV18 and TRBJ1-2, with TRBD1 as a possible D gene (6 bases). The receptor was isolated from a human donor with non-small cell lung cancer whose response to radiotherapy plus ipilimumab could not be evaluated. This material consisted of peripheral blood, taken from a patient treated with radiotherapy plus ipilimumab. The CDR3 nucleotides are TGTGCCAGCTCACCCCCAGAGGACACAGGGTATGGCTACACCTTC. As protein: CASSPPEDTGYGYTF. The variable domain in full, with the rest retrieved from reference TRBV18 and TRBJ1-2, is NAGVMQNPRHLVRRRGQEARLRCSPMKGHSHVYWYRQLPEEGLKFMVYLQKENIIDESGMPKERFSAEFPKEGPSILRIQQVVRGDSAAYFCASSPPEDTGYGYTFGSGTRLTVV.